Listed here is a single T cell receptor beta chain. The data stem from a study of OX40 agonist ivuxolimab in advanced cancers. The assay was immunoSEQ multiplex PCR, and TCRdb's table has in-frame clones only and misses some. Here the sample spans about 62,000 clones, around 84% being singletons. The germline V gene encodes CDR1 SNHLY and CDR2 FYNNEI. The CDR3 is 18 residues long. The V gene lost 2 bases and the J gene lost 1 base, with 20 bases spanning the gap. The sample here was CD4+ or CD8+ T cells sorted from blood, taken in a trial of the OX40 agonist ivuxolimab. The V and J genes are TRBV2 and TRBJ1-2; D may be TRBD1 (5 bases). The source of this sequence is an adult with an advanced solid tumor such as melanoma, head and neck, liver or kidney cancer. In nucleotides, the CDR3 is TGTGCCAGCAGTGAAACGATTGGGCAGGGCCCGATTAACTATGGCTACACCTTC. It specifies CASSETIGQGPINYGYTF.